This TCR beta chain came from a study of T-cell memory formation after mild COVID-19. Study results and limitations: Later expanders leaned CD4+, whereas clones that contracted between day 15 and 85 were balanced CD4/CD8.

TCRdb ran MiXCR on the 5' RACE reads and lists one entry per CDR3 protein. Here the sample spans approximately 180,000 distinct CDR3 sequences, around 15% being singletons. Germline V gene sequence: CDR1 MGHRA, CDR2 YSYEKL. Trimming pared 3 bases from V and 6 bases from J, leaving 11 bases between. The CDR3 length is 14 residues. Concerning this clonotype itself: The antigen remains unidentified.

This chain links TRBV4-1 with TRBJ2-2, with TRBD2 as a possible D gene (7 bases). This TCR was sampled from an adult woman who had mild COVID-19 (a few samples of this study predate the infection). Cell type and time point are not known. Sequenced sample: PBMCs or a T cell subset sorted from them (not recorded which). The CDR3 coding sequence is TGCGCCAGCAGCCAGTTCGGGGGGCCCGGGGAGCTGTTTTTT. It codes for CASSQFGGPGELFF.